This T cell receptor beta chain was profiled in a study of CD8 T cells in Susac syndrome. Reverse transcription of 0.5 to 1 ug RNA was performed with random hexamers. TCRdb called the immunoSEQ multiplex PCR reads again in MiXCR, with one record for every CDR3 protein. The table lists roughly 80,000 distinct CDR3 sequences, 75% to 95% of them singletons. Trimming shortened V by 5 bases and J by 6 bases, and 16 bases separated the two germline ends. The CDR3 loop spans 13 amino acids. Germline V gives CDR1 DFQATT, CDR2 SNEGSKA (reference sequence). This TCR was recovered from a human donor with multiple sclerosis. The V call is TRBV20-1, the J call TRBJ1-2; weak D call: TRBD1 (6 bases). Sequencing used CD8+ T cells from PBMCs. CDR3 nucleotide sequence: TGCAGTGCTTCCAGGAGGGGGTTTAATGGCTACACCTTC. Protein product: CSASRRGFNGYTF.